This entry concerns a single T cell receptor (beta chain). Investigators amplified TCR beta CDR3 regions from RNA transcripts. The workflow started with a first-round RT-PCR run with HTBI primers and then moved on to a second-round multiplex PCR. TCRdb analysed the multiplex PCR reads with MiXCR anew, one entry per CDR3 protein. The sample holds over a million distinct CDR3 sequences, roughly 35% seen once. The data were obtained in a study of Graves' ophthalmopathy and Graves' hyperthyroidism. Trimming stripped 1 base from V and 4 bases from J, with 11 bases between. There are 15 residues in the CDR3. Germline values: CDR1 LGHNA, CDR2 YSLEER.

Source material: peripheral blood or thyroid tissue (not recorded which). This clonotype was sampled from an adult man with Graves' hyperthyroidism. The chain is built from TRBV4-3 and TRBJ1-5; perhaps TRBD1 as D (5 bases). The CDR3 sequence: CASSQGVGGNQPQHF. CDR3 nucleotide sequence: TGCGCCAGCAGCCAAGGAGTGGGGGGTAATCAGCCCCAGCATTTT.